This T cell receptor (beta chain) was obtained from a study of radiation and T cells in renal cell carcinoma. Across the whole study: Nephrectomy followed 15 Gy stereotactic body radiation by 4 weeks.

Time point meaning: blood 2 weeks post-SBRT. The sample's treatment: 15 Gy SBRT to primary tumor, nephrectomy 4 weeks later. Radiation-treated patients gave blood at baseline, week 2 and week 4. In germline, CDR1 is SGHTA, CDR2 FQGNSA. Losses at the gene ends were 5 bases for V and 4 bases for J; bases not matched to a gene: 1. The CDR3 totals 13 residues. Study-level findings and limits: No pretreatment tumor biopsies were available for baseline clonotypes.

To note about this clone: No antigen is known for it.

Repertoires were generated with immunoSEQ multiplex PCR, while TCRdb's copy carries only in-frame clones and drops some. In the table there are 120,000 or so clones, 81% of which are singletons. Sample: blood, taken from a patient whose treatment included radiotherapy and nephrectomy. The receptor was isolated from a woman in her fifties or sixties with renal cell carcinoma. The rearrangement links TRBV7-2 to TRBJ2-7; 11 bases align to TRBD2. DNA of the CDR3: TGTGCCAGCAGCCGGACTAGCGGGTACGAGCAGTACTTC. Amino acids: CASSRTSGYEQYF.